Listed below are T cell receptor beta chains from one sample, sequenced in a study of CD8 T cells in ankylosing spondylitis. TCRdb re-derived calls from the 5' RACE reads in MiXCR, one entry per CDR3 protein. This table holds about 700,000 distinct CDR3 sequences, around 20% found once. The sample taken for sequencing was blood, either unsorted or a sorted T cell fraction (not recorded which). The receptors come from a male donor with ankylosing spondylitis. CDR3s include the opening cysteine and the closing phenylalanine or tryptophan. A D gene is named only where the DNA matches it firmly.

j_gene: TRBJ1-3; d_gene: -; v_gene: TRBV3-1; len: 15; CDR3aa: CASSQDLSAGNTIYF
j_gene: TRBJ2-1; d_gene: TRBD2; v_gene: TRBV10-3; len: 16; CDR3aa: CAISRPTSGGPNEQFF
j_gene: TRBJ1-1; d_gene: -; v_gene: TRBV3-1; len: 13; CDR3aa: CASSRSTDTEAFF
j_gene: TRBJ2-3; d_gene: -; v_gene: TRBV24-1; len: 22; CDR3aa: CATSDAVTSQGEEGLSTDTQYF
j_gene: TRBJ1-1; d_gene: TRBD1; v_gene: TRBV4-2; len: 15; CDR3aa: CASSRAQGMNTEAFF
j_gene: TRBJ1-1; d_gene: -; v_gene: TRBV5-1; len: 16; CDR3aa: CASSLSRGWTNTEAFF
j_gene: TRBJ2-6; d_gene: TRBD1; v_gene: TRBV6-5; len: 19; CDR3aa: CASSYPQGSVLSGANVLTF
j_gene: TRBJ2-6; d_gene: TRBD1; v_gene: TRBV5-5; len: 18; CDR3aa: CASSWPDRELGGANVLTF
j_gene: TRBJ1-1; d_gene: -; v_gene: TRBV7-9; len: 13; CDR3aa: CASSLGQAREAFF
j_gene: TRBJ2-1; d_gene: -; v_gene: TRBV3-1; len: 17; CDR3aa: CASSQEGRAGSYNEQFF
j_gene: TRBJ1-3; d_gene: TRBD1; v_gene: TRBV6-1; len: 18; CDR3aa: CASRGYGTGSISGNTIYF
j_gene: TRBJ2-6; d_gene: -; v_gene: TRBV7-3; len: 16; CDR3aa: CASSPQGGSGANVLTF
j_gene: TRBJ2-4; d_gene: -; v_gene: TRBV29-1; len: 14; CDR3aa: CSPPRSSAKNIQYF
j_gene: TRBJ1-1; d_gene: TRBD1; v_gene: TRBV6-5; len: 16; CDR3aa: CASRYRGGTGGTEAFF
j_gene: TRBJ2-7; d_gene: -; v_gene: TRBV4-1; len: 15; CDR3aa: CASSQLQGIRYEQYF
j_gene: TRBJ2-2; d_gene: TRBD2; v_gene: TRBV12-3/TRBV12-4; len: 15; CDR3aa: CASNPLAGGPRELFF
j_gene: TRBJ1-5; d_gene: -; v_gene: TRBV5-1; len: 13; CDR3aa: CASSLSGEQPQHF
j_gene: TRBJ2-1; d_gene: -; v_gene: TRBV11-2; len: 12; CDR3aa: CASSWAGNEQFF
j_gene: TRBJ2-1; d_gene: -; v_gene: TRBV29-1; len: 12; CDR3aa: CSVEVSYELSFF
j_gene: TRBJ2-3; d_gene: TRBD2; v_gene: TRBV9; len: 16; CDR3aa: CASSAFKREGTDTQYF
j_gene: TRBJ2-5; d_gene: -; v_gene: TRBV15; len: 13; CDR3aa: CATSSGFRETQYF
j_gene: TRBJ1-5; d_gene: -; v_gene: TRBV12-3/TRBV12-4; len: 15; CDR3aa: CASSRTELEGQPQHF
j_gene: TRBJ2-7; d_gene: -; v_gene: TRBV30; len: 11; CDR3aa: CAWSIAYEQYF
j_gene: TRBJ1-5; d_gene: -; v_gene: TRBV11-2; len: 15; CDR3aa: CASSLDGQLDQPQHF
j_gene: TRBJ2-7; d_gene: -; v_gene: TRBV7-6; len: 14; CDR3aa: CASSLSPGAYEQYF
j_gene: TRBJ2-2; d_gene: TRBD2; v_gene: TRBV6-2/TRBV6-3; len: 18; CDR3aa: CASSYQGRGTRPAGELFF
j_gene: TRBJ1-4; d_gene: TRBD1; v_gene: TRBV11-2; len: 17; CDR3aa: CASNPSDRGILDEKLFF
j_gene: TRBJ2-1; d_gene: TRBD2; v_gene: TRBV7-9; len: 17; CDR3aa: CASSDRLAGNWYNEQFF
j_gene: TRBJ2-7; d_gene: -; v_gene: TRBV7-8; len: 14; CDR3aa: CASSLAEIGVEQYF